The clone carrying this T cell receptor beta chain was detected a few times. The target antigen is unknown. These data are taken from a study of OX40 agonist ivuxolimab in advanced cancers. As for the study in general: Participants could have had prior anti-PD-1, anti-PD-L1 or anti-CTLA-4 therapy, and about 37% had some.

The method was immunoSEQ multiplex PCR; TCRdb's version includes in-frame clones alone and lacks a portion of them. This sample has around 21,000 clones, with around 80% found just once. CDR3 length equals 17 residues. CDR1 and CDR2 (germline): LGHNA, YSLEER. V was trimmed by 1 base and J by 4 bases, leaving 20 bases between them. Sampled blood was obtained at baseline, cycle 4 day 1, and cycle 7 day 1. Broader study findings: CD4+ and CD8+ blood T cells expanded clonally by week 6 at 0.1 to 3.0 mg/kg. CD8+ T cells were the subset that, on average, had more expanded clones than CD4+.

The source of this sequence is an adult with an advanced solid tumor such as melanoma, head and neck, liver or kidney cancer. The chain has TRBV4-3 and TRBJ2-7; weak D call: TRBD1 (5 bases). The sequencing used CD4+ or CD8+ T cells sorted from blood, collected in a trial of the OX40 agonist ivuxolimab. The CDR3 sequence: CASSQGLGLGLTYEQYF. The CDR3 DNA reads TGCGCCAGCAGCCAAGGGCTGGGGCTCGGCCTTACTTACGAGCAGTACTTC.